This T cell receptor (beta chain) was observed in a study of blood T cells in healthy people across ages. Whole-study results and caveats: Without sorted subsets, naive and antigen-experienced compartments could not be conclusively compared. Strong correlation existed between TCR beta diversity and naive T cell percentage.

V gave up 0 bases and J gave up 6 bases, with 8 bases separating them. The CDR3 loop spans 13 amino acids. CDR1 and CDR2 from the germline V gene are LNHNV and YYDKDF (reference sequence). For this clonotype: Its antigen is undetermined.

With a J-beta primer mix and a sample-barcoded 5' primer, a second PCR ran about 7 to 12 cycles. Each cDNA molecule carried a tag from a template-switch adaptor that contained 12 random nucleotides. MiXCR, run by TCRdb on the 5' RACE reads, gives a single entry per CDR3 protein. The sample contains 1.5 million to 2 million distinct CDR3 sequences, roughly 27% of which appear only once. Donation came from healthy Caucasian individuals in Russia who were aged about 6 to 90. This chain links TRBV15 with TRBJ1-2; D is unclear. What was sequenced was blood. The clonotype originates from a woman in her 30s in good health. The CDR3 region is CATSRDGSDGYTF. In DNA form, the CDR3 reads TGTGCCACCAGCAGAGATGGGTCGGATGGCTACACCTTC.